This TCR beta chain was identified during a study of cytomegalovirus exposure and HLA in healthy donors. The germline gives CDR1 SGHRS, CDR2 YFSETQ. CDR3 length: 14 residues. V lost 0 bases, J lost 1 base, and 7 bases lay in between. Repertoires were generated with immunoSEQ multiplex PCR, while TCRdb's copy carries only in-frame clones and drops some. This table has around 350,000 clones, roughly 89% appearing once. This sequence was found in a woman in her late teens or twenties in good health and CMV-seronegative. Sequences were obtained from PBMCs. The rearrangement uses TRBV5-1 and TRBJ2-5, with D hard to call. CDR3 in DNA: TGCGCCAGCAGCTTGGAGCGCCTCCAAGAGACCCAGTACTTC. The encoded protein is CASSLERLQETQYF. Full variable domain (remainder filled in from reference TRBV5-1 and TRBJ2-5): KAGVTQTPRYLIKTRGQQVTLSCSPISGHRSVSWYQQTPGQGLQFLFEYFSETQRNKGNFPGRFSGRQFSNSRSEMNVSTLELGDSALYLCASSLERLQETQYFGPGTRLLVL.